This record looks at one T cell receptor (beta chain) sequence and its context. Its specificity is not known. As for time point: blood at routine non-recurrence follow-up after resection. Frozen PBMC, nontumor lung or tumor provided whole RNA, which was sequenced unsorted. The record originates from a study of spatial heterogeneity in lung cancer. About the study: A consistent excess of beta-chain over alpha-chain sequences was detected. Regarding the study as a whole: The appearance of ubiquitous expanded tumor TCRs in blood was greater at resection than follow-up.

In the library, each TCR cDNA molecule bore its own unique molecular identifier. In TCRdb, the 5' RACE reads were re-called with MiXCR into one record per CDR3 protein. The sample holds more than 95,000 distinct CDR3 sequences, 12% seen once. There are 15 residues in the CDR3. The germline V and J ends were trimmed by 7 bases and 4 bases, with 17 bases remaining between them. CDR1 and CDR2 (germline): SGHTA, FQGNSA. The sequence derives from a male donor with early-stage non-small cell lung cancer. The chain has TRBV7-2 and TRBJ1-5; no firm D call. The sample in question was PBMCs, obtained at follow-up. The CDR3 DNA sequence: TGTGCCAGCAACCGTGCGGCCACGGGGAATCAGCCCCAGCATTTT. Translation gives CASNRAATGNQPQHF. The full variable domain, its missing parts supplied by reference TRBV7-2 and TRBJ1-5, is GAGVSQSPSNKVTEKGKDVELRCDPISGHTALYWYRQSLGQGLEFLIYFQGNSAPDKSGLPSDRFSAERTGGSVSTLTIQRTQQEDSAVYLCASNRAATGNQPQHFGDGTRLSIL.